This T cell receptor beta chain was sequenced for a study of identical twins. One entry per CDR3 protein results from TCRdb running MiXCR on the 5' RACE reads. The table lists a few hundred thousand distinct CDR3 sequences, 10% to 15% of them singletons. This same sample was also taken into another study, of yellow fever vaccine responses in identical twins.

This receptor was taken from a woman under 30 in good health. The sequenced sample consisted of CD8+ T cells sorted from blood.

The CDR3 loop is CASSIVRLAHYNEQFF. The CDR3 bases are TGTGCCAGTAGTATAGTTAGGCTAGCGCACTACAATGAGCAGTTCTTC. The gene calls are TRBV19 and TRBJ2-1; D is possibly TRBD2 (6 bases). Germline loops: CDR1 LNHDA, CDR2 SQIVND (reference sequence). This CDR3 spans 16 amino acids. The V end was cut by 1 base, the J end by 3 bases, with 13 bases between.